This T cell receptor beta chain originates from a study of T cell responses to AZD1222 COVID-19 vaccine. Study outcomes and limitations: Unmutated variant regions reportedly attract nearly half of all spike-specific TCRs. The donor group comprised mostly white British people and more females; the analysis possibly underestimated clonal diversity.

Turning to this clone: Its antigen is unknown.

The protocol was immunoSEQ multiplex PCR, while the TCRdb copy is restricted to in-frame clones and leaves out a portion. The sample yields around 50,000 clones, more than 75% seen once. Trimming stripped 0 bases from V and 5 bases from J, with 8 bases between. This CDR3 spans 12 amino acids. The germline V gene encodes CDR1 GTSNPN and CDR2 SVGIG (reference sequence). The V gene is TRBV30, the J gene TRBJ2-7, with D uncertain. This clonotype was sampled from an adult in good health. Sequences were derived from peripheral blood, sampled on day 0 of AZD1222 vaccination. Here the CDR3 DNA reads TGTGCCTGGAGTGTACGTAGGGACGAGCAGTACTTC. Its translation: CAWSVRRDEQYF.